These 20 T cell receptor beta chains came from one sample sequenced in a study of human T cells and chemical hapten exposure. TCRdb passed the RACE reads through MiXCR, listing each CDR3 protein once. The sample lists roughly 86,000 distinct CDR3 sequences; roughly a tenth were seen once. Time point here: patch test 1, 2 weeks after DPC sensitization. This sample's treatment: therapeutic diphenylcyclopropenone sensitization with weekly scalp DPC. The sequences come from whole blood, collected in connection with sensitization to the hapten diphenylcyclopropenone (DPC). The receptors shown here come from a man aged 35-49 years with alopecia areata. Some clones in this sample may be carry-over from other donors' samples.

This clonotype was detected only a few times. The rearrangement joins TRBV20-1 to TRBJ1-1; no clear D. Between the trimmed V and J ends, which lost 0 bases and 4 bases, there was a span of 6 bases. This CDR3 region has 12 residues. Germline V gives CDR1 DFQATT, CDR2 SNEGSKA (reference sequence). The CDR3 bases are TGCAGTGCTAGAGACGGTGGCACTGAAGCTTTCTTT. As protein: CSARDGGTEAFF.

This clonotype has ten or more counts. V gene TRBV29-1 combines with J gene TRBJ1-2; the D is unclear. The length of the CDR3 is 14 residues. With 7 bases removed from V and 4 bases from J, the gap between germline ends came to 19 bases. Germline assignment: CDR1 SQVTM and CDR2 ANQGSEA. The CDR3 DNA reads as TGCAGCGCACGACCGTCTACTCCCCTCTATGGCTACACCTTC. It codes for CSARPSTPLYGYTF.

This chain joins TRBV20-1 and TRBJ1-6; D ambiguous. Looked up from germline, CDR1 is DFQATT and CDR2 is SNEGSKA (reference sequence). Trimming pared 6 bases from V and 5 bases from J, leaving 20 bases between. This CDR3 contains 16 residues. The CDR3 region is CSAERPSARDNSPLHF. Here the CDR3 DNA reads TGCAGTGCCGAACGCCCCTCGGCCCGAGATAATTCACCCCTCCACTTT.

This clonotype was seen repeatedly, ten times or more. The chain is built from TRBV20-1 and TRBJ2-1; 7 bases match TRBD2. CDR1 and CDR2 from the germline V gene are DFQATT and SNEGSKA (reference sequence). With 5 bases clipped from V and 8 bases from J, the junction kept 12 bases outside the gene matches. The CDR3 spans 14 residues. For the CDR3, the DNA is TGCAGTGCTCCCGCAGGGACTAATGTAGATGAGCAGTTCTTC. This gives the protein CSAPAGTNVDEQFF.

This clonotype was seen repeatedly, ten times or more. The genes are TRBV6-5 and TRBJ1-2; D gene uncertain. Germline-derived CDR1 and CDR2 are MNHEY and SVGAGI. This CDR3 contains 14 residues. V was clipped by 7 bases and J by 10 bases, with 22 bases between them. This chain's CDR3 is CASKGGEAFFDYTF. In DNA, the CDR3 is TGTGCCAGCAAGGGAGGTGAGGCGTTTTTCGACTACACCTTC.

This clonotype has only a few counts. V and J are TRBV7-2 and TRBJ1-1; D uncertain. The CDR3 is 15 residues long. V was trimmed by 5 bases and J by 0 bases, leaving 13 bases between them. CDR1 SGHTA and CDR2 FQGNSA come from the germline V gene. CDR3 sequence reads: CASSPGRGLNTEAFF. In DNA, the CDR3 is TGTGCCAGCAGCCCAGGACGGGGATTGAACACTGAAGCTTTCTTT.

This clonotype was counted between two and nine times. CDR3 coding DNA: TGTGCCAGCCGAGGGACGTCCGGAGGAGGCTCCTACAATGAGCAGTTCTTC. Protein sequence: CASRGTSGGGSYNEQFF. This chain links TRBV6-2 or TRBV6-3 with TRBJ2-1; either TRBD1 or TRBD2 may fit D (5 bases each). V was pared by 8 bases and J by 0 bases, with 20 bases between. Germline V gene lookup returns CDR1 MNHEY and CDR2 SVGEGT. This CDR3 spans 17 amino acids.

At least ten counts were recorded for this clonotype. The rearrangement uses TRBV7-6 and TRBJ2-3, with TRBD2 matching over 10 bases. V trimming: 4 bases; J trimming: 4 bases; junction bases outside the gene matches: 8. The CDR3 is 16 residues long. Germline CDR1 SGHVS, CDR2 FNYEAQ. The CDR3 protein is CASSSLAGWSSDTQYF. DNA of the CDR3: TGTGCCAGCAGCTCACTAGCGGGATGGTCCTCAGATACGCAGTATTTT.

The chain joins TRBV7-8 to TRBJ2-6; D perhaps matches TRBD1 (5 bases). The CDR3 length is 15 residues. Per the germline V gene, CDR1 is SGHVS and CDR2 is FQNEAQ. V was pared by 6 bases and J by 0 bases, with 9 bases between. CDR3 protein: CASSFRVSGANVLTF. CDR3 DNA: TGTGCCAGCAGTTTCAGGGTCTCTGGGGCCAACGTCCTGACTTTC.

The gene calls are TRBV2 and TRBJ2-1; 11 bases are shared with TRBD2. The CDR3 has 16 residues. The V segment lost 4 bases and the J segment 8 bases; nucleotides outside the gene matches: 10. Germline lookup yields CDR1 SNHLY and CDR2 FYNNEI. For the CDR3, the DNA is TGTGCCAGCAGTGCGTCCATAGCGGGAGGGTGGGATGAGCAGTTCTTC. Translating it yields CASSASIAGGWDEQFF.

V is TRBV7-8 and J is TRBJ2-5, with D unresolved. V lost 7 bases, J lost 5 bases, and 8 bases lay in between. The CDR3 totals 11 residues. Germline V gene lookup returns CDR1 SGHVS and CDR2 FQNEAQ. CDR3 in amino acids: CASTIMETQYF. The CDR3 coding sequence is TGTGCCAGCACCATTATGGAGACCCAGTACTTC. Based on the CDR3 plus reference TRBV7-8 and TRBJ2-5, the full variable domain is GAGVSQSPRYKVAKRGQDVALRCDPISGHVSLFWYQQALGQGPEFLTYFQNEAQLDKSGLPSDRFFAERPEGSVSTLKIQRTQQEDSAVYLCASTIMETQYFGPGTRLLVL.

The chain recombines TRBV21-1 with TRBJ1-5; the table's D call of TRBD1 was not tested on the DNA. TRBV21-1 is given as a pseudogene. CDR3 length: 16 residues. CDR3 nucleotides: TGTGCCAGCAGCGCGCGGGACAGGGGGTTGGATCAGCCCCAGCATTTT. It yields the protein CASSARDRGLDQPQHF.

This clonotype was seen more than once but under ten times. The chain combines TRBV7-9 with TRBJ2-1, with no clear D. The V and J ends lost 5 bases and 13 bases respectively, with 15 bases between them. The CDR3 totals 12 residues. CDR1 and CDR2 from the germline V gene are SEHNR and FQNEAQ (reference sequence). In DNA form, the CDR3 reads TGTGCCAGCAGCCAGCCCCCCCTACAACAGTTCTTC. This codes for CASSQPPLQQFF. Full variable domain (rest looked up from reference TRBV7-9 and TRBJ2-1): DTGVSQNPRHKITKRGQNVTFRCDPISEHNRLYWYRQTLGQGPEFLTYFQNEAQLEKSRLLSDRFSAERPKGSFSTLEIQRTEQGDSAMYLCASSQPPLQQFFGPGTRLTVL.

The V gene is TRBV7-6, the J gene TRBJ2-1; the match to TRBD1 covers 8 bases. The CDR3 sequence is 15 residues long. The germline V gene encodes CDR1 SGHVS and CDR2 FNYEAQ. J lost 3 bases, V lost 4 bases, and 5 bases had no gene match. The DNA for the CDR3 is TGTGCCAGCAGCTCCCAGGGGGCGGACTACAATGAGCAGTTCTTC. Protein sequence: CASSSQGADYNEQFF.

The gene calls are TRBV29-1 and TRBJ2-3; no clear D gene. The CDR3 spans 14 residues. V was trimmed by 0 bases and J by 1 base, leaving 8 bases between them. Germline V lookup: CDR1 SQVTM, CDR2 ANQGSEA. The CDR3 DNA is TGCAGCGTTGAAGACAGTTCTCGCACAGATACGCAGTATTTT. Translating gives CSVEDSSRTDTQYF.

The V call is TRBV7-6, the J call TRBJ1-4; the D gene is possibly TRBD1 (5 bases). Trimming removed 4 bases from V and 11 bases from J, with 14 bases in between. The CDR3 covers 13 residues. CDR1 and CDR2 (germline): SGHVS, FNYEAQ. DNA for the CDR3: TGTGCCAGCAGCTCAGATGCGGGGGGTAAACTGTTTTTT. Amino acids: CASSSDAGGKLFF.

Many counts were recorded for this clonotype. The rearrangement links TRBV7-2 to TRBJ2-3; D is uncertain. The V end lost 3 bases, the J end lost 2 bases, and 6 bases lay between the germline ends. The CDR3 runs to 13 residues. CDR1 SGHTA and CDR2 FQGNSA come from the germline V gene. The CDR3 nucleotides are TGTGCCAGCAGCTTCCCGAACACAGATACGCAGTATTTT. This encodes CASSFPNTDTQYF.

This clonotype was seen only a few times. The J gene is TRBJ1-5, the V gene TRBV24-1; D unresolved. Trimming pared 7 bases from V and 0 bases from J, leaving 18 bases between. This CDR3 region has 17 residues. In germline, CDR1 is KGHDR, CDR2 SFDVKD. CDR3 amino acids: CATSRPRALYSNQPQHF. CDR3 in DNA: TGTGCCACCAGCCGACCGCGCGCCCTTTATAGCAATCAGCCCCAGCATTTT.

This clonotype has a count of ten or more. The chain couples TRBV10-3 to TRBJ1-2, with D possibly TRBD1 on 5 matching bases. Germline lookup yields CDR1 ENHRY and CDR2 SYGVKD. The ends were cut back, 6 bases at V and 6 bases at J, with 11 bases in the middle. The CDR3 loop spans 12 amino acids. The CDR3 nucleotides read TGTGCCATCAGGGGGGGATCGGATGGCTACACCTTC. Translating it yields CAIRGGSDGYTF.

The V and J genes are TRBV20-1 and TRBJ2-7, with D unresolved. V was clipped by 0 bases and J by 2 bases, with 8 bases between them. There are 13 residues in the CDR3. Germline V lookup: CDR1 DFQATT, CDR2 SNEGSKA (reference sequence). The CDR3 DNA sequence: TGCAGTGCTAGAGATGAGCAGACCTACGAGCAGTACGTC. It yields the protein CSARDEQTYEQYV.